The 20 T cell receptor beta chains in this list originate from one sample, sequenced in a study of human T cells and chemical hapten exposure. One entry per CDR3 protein results from TCRdb running MiXCR on the 5' RACE reads. This table has more than 140,000 distinct CDR3 sequences, 4.1% appearing once. The authors extracted total RNA from unfractionated whole blood. The receptors were gathered from a female donor in good health.

As for this clonotype: A much larger clone is a single base away; this may be a read error. The V call is TRBV20-1, the J call TRBJ2-2, with D possibly TRBD2 on 5 matching bases. Trimming took off 5 bases at V and 5 bases at J, with 15 bases between the two ends. The CDR3 has 14 amino acids. Per germline, CDR1 DFQATT and CDR2 SNEGSKA (reference sequence). In DNA, the CDR3 is TGCAGTGCTTCTCGGCGAGGGAGTACCGGGGAGCTGTTTTTT. Translation gives CSASRRGSTGELFF.

This clonotype was counted many times. The chain couples TRBV20-1 to TRBJ2-7; unclear D gene. The CDR3 covers 14 residues. CDR1 and CDR2 from the germline V gene are DFQATT and SNEGSKA (reference sequence). The V gene lost 1 base and the J gene lost 2 bases, with 12 bases spanning the gap. This chain's CDR3 is CSARGRTEPYEQYF. The CDR3, as DNA: TGCAGTGCTAGAGGTAGGACGGAGCCCTACGAGCAGTACTTC.

This clonotype has ten or more counts. The chain uses TRBV6-5 and TRBJ1-4; D is ambiguous. The V end lost 8 bases, the J end lost 0 bases, and 10 bases lay between the germline ends. Per germline, CDR1 MNHEY and CDR2 SVGAGI. The CDR3 is 14 amino acids. For the CDR3, the DNA is TGTGCCAGCGCTAAGGGTACAACTAATGAAAAACTGTTTTTT. Protein sequence: CASAKGTTNEKLFF.

The chain has TRBV5-4 and TRBJ1-2; no definite D call. The CDR3 is made up of 15 amino acids. The V gene lost 4 bases and the J gene lost 6 bases, with 19 bases spanning the gap. The germline gives CDR1 SGHNT, CDR2 YYREEE (reference sequence). The CDR3 is CASSPLGGQGDGYTF. The CDR3 DNA follows: TGTGCCAGCAGCCCCCTCGGAGGGCAAGGCGATGGCTACACCTTC.

This clonotype came up many times. The chain couples TRBV12-3 or TRBV12-4 to TRBJ1-5; D possibly corresponds to TRBD1 (6 bases). The CDR3 totals 16 residues. Trimming took off 8 bases at V and 1 base at J, with 18 bases between the two ends. CDR3 nucleotide sequence: TGTGCCAGCTGCTTCGGGGGCGGGTTGAGCAATCAGCCCCAGCATTTT. This codes for CASCFGGGLSNQPQHF.

This clonotype was seen many times. The chain employs TRBV20-1 and TRBJ1-2; 10 bases are a match to TRBD1. The CDR3 is 18 residues long. The V segment lost 2 bases and the J segment 4 bases; nucleotides outside the gene matches: 16. Looked up from germline, CDR1 is DFQATT and CDR2 is SNEGSKA (reference sequence). The CDR3 nucleotides read TGCAGTGCTAGACGAGACAGGGGGCCTGGCATTGGAGGCTATGGCTACACCTTC. Its protein is CSARRDRGPGIGGYGYTF.

This clonotype was seen only a few times. This rearrangement joins TRBV7-3 to TRBJ1-1; D unclear. The V and J ends lost 4 bases and 6 bases respectively, with 12 bases between them. The CDR3 runs 13 residues. CDR1 and CDR2 (germline): SGHTA, FQGTGA. The CDR3 spells CASSSGTASEAFF. The CDR3 DNA sequence: TGTGCCAGCAGCTCCGGCACAGCGTCTGAAGCTTTCTTT.

Many counts were recorded for this clonotype. The V call is TRBV20-1, the J call TRBJ2-7; maybe TRBD1 (6 bases). Trimming stripped 5 bases from V and 0 bases from J, with 14 bases between. This CDR3 region has 14 residues. CDR1 is DFQATT and CDR2 is SNEGSKA in the germline V gene (reference sequence). Here the CDR3 DNA reads TGCAGTGCTCCTGACAGGAAGGTCTCCTACGAGCAGTACTTC. Translated, it gives CSAPDRKVSYEQYF.

The table lists this clonotype with many counts. The chain is built from TRBV7-9 and TRBJ2-1, with TRBD2 identical over 7 bases. The CDR3 is made up of 15 amino acids. The germline gives CDR1 SEHNR, CDR2 FQNEAQ (reference sequence). Losses at the gene ends were 5 bases for V and 8 bases for J; bases not matched to a gene: 12. As DNA, the CDR3 is TGTGCCAGCAGCCCCACAGCGGGGATAAAAGATGAGCAGTTCTTC. Its protein product is CASSPTAGIKDEQFF.

This clonotype appeared many times. This rearrangement joins TRBV5-1 to TRBJ1-5; the match to TRBD1 covers 10 bases. Losses at the gene ends were 4 bases for V and 4 bases for J; bases not matched to a gene: 5. Germline loops: CDR1 SGHRS, CDR2 YFSETQ. The CDR3 sequence is 15 residues long. The chain's CDR3 is CASSAWTGGNQPQHF. CDR3 nucleotide sequence: TGCGCCAGCAGCGCCTGGACAGGGGGAAATCAGCCCCAGCATTTT.

This clonotype was recorded many times. In DNA form, the CDR3 reads TGTGCCAGCAGCCAAGATCAAGCACCTGAGCAGTTCTTC. It specifies CASSQDQAPEQFF. The genes are TRBV3-2 and TRBJ2-1. TRBV3-2 is assigned pseudogene status. This CDR3 spans 13 amino acids.

This clonotype was seen many times. The chain has TRBV20-1 and TRBJ2-7; 8 nucleotides line up with TRBD1. This CDR3 comprises 13 residues. In germline, CDR1 is DFQATT, CDR2 SNEGSKA (reference sequence). The V gene end was trimmed by 2 bases and the J gene end by 3 bases; junction bases not matched to a gene: 3. The CDR3 spells CSARRTGNYEQYF. For the CDR3, the DNA is TGCAGTGCTAGAAGGACAGGGAACTACGAGCAGTACTTC.

This clonotype was recorded at least ten times. The rearrangement links TRBV7-8 to TRBJ2-4, with D unclear. Germline CDR1 reads SGHVS; CDR2 reads FQNEAQ. Trimming took off 1 base at V and 0 bases at J, with 10 bases between the two ends. This CDR3 spans 16 amino acids. This CDR3 reads CASSLEGYLAKNIQYF. CDR3 DNA: TGTGCCAGCAGCTTAGAGGGATACTTAGCCAAAAACATTCAGTACTTC.

Only a few counts were recorded for this clonotype. This sequence joins TRBV6-6 and TRBJ2-3; D is ambiguous. This CDR3 has 11 residues. Trimming took 6 bases from V and 5 from J, leaving 6 bases between them. Per the germline V gene, CDR1 is MNHNY and CDR2 is SVGAGI (reference sequence). DNA of the CDR3: TGTGCCAGCAGAAGCGTAGATACGCAGTATTTT. Its protein is CASRSVDTQYF.

This clonotype came up a few times. The V call is TRBV29-1, the J call TRBJ1-3; the D is unclear. The V end lost 3 bases, the J end lost 2 bases, and 8 bases lay between the germline ends. Germline loops: CDR1 SQVTM, CDR2 ANQGSEA. CDR3 size: 13 residues. The CDR3 spells CSVDLRAGNTIYF. Here the CDR3 DNA reads TGCAGCGTTGATCTCCGTGCTGGAAACACCATATATTTT.

This clonotype was counted ten times or more. The rearrangement links TRBV12-3 or TRBV12-4 to TRBJ2-1; 10 nucleotides match TRBD2. The CDR3 consists of 16 residues. V gave up 3 bases and J gave up 10 bases; unmatched junction bases: 12. CDR3 residues: CASSFRMLAGAGEQFF. CDR3 sequence (DNA): TGTGCCAGCAGTTTTAGAATGCTAGCGGGGGCAGGGGAGCAGTTCTTC.

This clonotype was observed at least ten times. The chain has TRBV29-1 and TRBJ2-2; D remains unclear. The CDR3 has 11 amino acids. Germline V gives CDR1 SQVTM, CDR2 ANQGSEA. Trimming shortened V by 4 bases and J by 9 bases, and 9 bases separated the two germline ends. CDR3 loop: CSVAVGRELFF. The CDR3, as DNA: TGCAGCGTTGCAGTCGGACGGGAGCTGTTTTTT.

This clonotype has a count of ten or more. The chain uses TRBV20-1 and TRBJ1-4; 9 bases are a match to TRBD1. The CDR3 extends over 14 amino acids. The junction had 6 bases not matched to a gene; V was cut back by 6 bases and J by 4 bases. Germline CDR1 reads DFQATT; CDR2 reads SNEGSKA (reference sequence). CDR3 sequence (DNA): TGCAGTGCCAACGACAGGGGGAATAATGAAAAACTGTTTTTT. It yields the protein CSANDRGNNEKLFF.

This clonotype was found many times. The chain carries TRBV30 and TRBJ2-3; D gene unclear. Trimming shortened V by 0 bases and J by 2 bases, and 6 bases separated the two germline ends. This CDR3 has 13 residues. Germline V CDR1 and CDR2: GTSNPN, SVGIG (reference sequence). Written as DNA, the CDR3 is TGTGCCTGGAGTGTCCAGAACACAGATACGCAGTATTTT. Its translation: CAWSVQNTDTQYF.

This sequence joins TRBV5-6 and TRBJ1-2; possibly TRBD1 for D (5 bases). CDR1 is SGHDT and CDR2 is YYEEEE in the germline V gene. Trimming took 0 bases from V and 13 from J, leaving 22 bases between them. The CDR3 sequence is 15 residues long. The CDR3 protein is CASSLENFRDGYLTF. The CDR3 region has the DNA TGTGCCAGCAGCTTGGAGAATTTCCGGGACGGATATCTCACCTTC. The full variable domain, completed using reference TRBV5-6 and TRBJ1-2, is DAGVTQSPTHLIKTRGQQVTLRCSPKSGHDTVSWYQQALGQGPQFIFQYYEEEERQRGNFPDRFSGHQFPNYSSELNVNALLLGDSALYLCASSLENFRDGYLTFGSGTRLTVV.